The following is a TCR beta chain sequence with its context. Its antigen is unidentified. The data stem from a study of cytotoxic CD8 clonotypes in ibrutinib-treated CLL. Study-level findings and limits: While tracking circulating CD8+ T-cell counts, baseline clonality exceeded that of age-matched healthy donors.

This CDR3 spans 12 amino acids. Germline lookup yields CDR1 SGHRS and CDR2 YFSETQ. Trimming took 5 bases from V and 4 from J, leaving 9 bases between them. The method was immunoSEQ multiplex PCR; TCRdb's version includes in-frame clones alone and lacks a portion of them. The table has roughly 190,000 clones, roughly 72% seen once. The sequence was obtained from a human donor with chronic lymphocytic leukemia. Sequences were derived from PBMCs, sampled after 24 months of ibrutinib treatment. The chain couples TRBV5-1 to TRBJ2-5, with a possible D match to TRBD2 (5 bases). CDR3 DNA sequence: TGCGCCAGCAGTCTGGGGAGAGAGACCCAGTACTTC. Translated: CASSLGRETQYF.